A selection of T cell receptor beta chains follows, all from one sample in a study of T cells after posttransplantation cyclophosphamide. Using immunoSEQ multiplex PCR, the repertoire was profiled, and TCRdb retains in-frame clones only, with some absent. This sample has about 22,000 clones, with approximately 87% found just once. The sample in question was PBMCs, obtained after allogeneic stem cell transplant with posttransplant cyclophosphamide. The receptor source for this set is a female patient between 30 and 39 years old who received an allogeneic stem cell transplant from an unrelated donor, was CMV-positive, and had no GVHD. The graft donor may be the source of some T cells. Both conserved end residues are part of each CDR3. The D gene is left open where the match is weak.

d_call	v_call	j_call	cdr3_aa	cdr3_nt
NA	TRBV6-5	TRBJ1-2	CASSYQEGNGYTF	TGTGCCAGCAGTTATCAAGAGGGAAATGGCTACACCTTC
NA	TRBV6-1	TRBJ2-7	CASSEARTYEQYF	TGTGCCAGCAGTGAAGCGAGGACCTACGAGCAGTACTTC
NA	TRBV19	TRBJ2-7	CASRLSGEYEQYF	TGTGCCAGTAGACTCTCAGGGGAATACGAGCAGTACTTC
NA	TRBV4-1	TRBJ1-6	CASSPSGGLDSPLHF	TGCGCCAGCAGCCCTAGCGGCGGGTTAGATTCACCCCTCCACTTT
TRBD2	TRBV27	TRBJ2-1	CASSTPRGEDEQFF	TGTGCCAGCAGCACCCCACGGGGGGAGGATGAGCAGTTCTTC
NA	TRBV4-1	TRBJ2-2	CASSQVLAPAGELFF	TGCGCCAGCAGCCAAGTACTAGCTCCTGCAGGGGAGCTGTTTTTT
TRBD1	TRBV7-9	TRBJ1-5	CASSSQGDQPQHF	TGTGCCAGCAGCTCCCAGGGGGATCAGCCCCAGCATTTT
TRBD1	TRBV5-1	TRBJ2-3	CASSLGTAGTDTQYF	TGCGCCAGCAGCTTAGGGACAGCTGGCACAGATACGCAGTATTTT
TRBD1	TRBV11-1	TRBJ1-1	CASSLVPTGMKNTEAFF	TGTGCCAGCAGCTTAGTCCCGACAGGGATGAAAAACACTGAAGCTTTCTTT
TRBD1	TRBV7-7	TRBJ2-7	CASSFVPPYRDRAYEQYF	TGTGCTAGCAGCTTCGTACCCCCTTACCGGGACAGAGCCTACGAGCAGTACTTC
TRBD1	TRBV13	TRBJ2-1	CASSSGQAVYNEQFF	TGTGCCAGCAGCTCGGGACAGGCGGTATACAATGAGCAGTTCTTC
TRBD2	TRBV5-1	TRBJ2-2	CASSLRASGGANTGELFF	TGCGCCAGCAGCTTGCGGGCTAGCGGGGGTGCGAACACCGGGGAGCTGTTTTTT
TRBD1	TRBV9	TRBJ2-5	CASRTGQGEQETQYF	TGTGCCAGCAGAACCGGACAGGGGGAACAAGAGACCCAGTACTTC
TRBD1	TRBV2	TRBJ1-6	CASSEDQGAESPLHF	TGTGCCAGCAGTGAAGATCAGGGGGCGGAATCACCCCTCCACTTT